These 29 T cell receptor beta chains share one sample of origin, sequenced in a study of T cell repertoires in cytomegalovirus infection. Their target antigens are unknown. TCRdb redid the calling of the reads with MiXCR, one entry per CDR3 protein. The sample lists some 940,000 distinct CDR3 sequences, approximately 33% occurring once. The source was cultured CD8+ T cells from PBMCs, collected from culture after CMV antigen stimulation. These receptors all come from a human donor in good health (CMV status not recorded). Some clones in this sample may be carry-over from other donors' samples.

CDR3 coding DNA: TGTGCCAGCAGTTACTCAAAGTTCGGCCTCGGGGATACGCAGTATTTT. Its protein product is CASSYSKFGLGDTQYF. The rearrangement links TRBV6-5 to TRBJ2-3, with D hard to call. The CDR3 length is 16 residues. With 0 bases removed from V and 6 bases from J, the gap between germline ends came to 16 bases. The germline gives CDR1 MNHEY, CDR2 SVGAGI.

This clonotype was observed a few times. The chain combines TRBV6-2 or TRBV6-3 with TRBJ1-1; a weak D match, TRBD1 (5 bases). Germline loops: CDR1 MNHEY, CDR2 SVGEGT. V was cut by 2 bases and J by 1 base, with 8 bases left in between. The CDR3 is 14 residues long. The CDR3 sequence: CASSYGGENTEAFF. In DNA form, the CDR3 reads TGTGCCAGCAGTTACGGGGGGGAGAACACTGAAGCTTTCTTT.

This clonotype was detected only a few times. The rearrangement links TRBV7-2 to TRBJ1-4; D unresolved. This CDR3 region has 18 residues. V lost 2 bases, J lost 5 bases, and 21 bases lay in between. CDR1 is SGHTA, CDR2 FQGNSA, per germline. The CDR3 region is CASSLFSIDRRTNEKLFF. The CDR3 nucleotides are TGTGCCAGCAGCTTATTTAGTATTGACCGCCGGACGAATGAAAAACTGTTTTTT.

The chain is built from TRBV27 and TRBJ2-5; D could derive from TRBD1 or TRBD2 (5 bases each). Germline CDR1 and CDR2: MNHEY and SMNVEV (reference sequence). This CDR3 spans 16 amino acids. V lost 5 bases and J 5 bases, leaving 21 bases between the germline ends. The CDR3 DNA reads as TGTGCCAGCAGTCCCCAGCTATTAGGGGCGGGTGAGACCCAGTACTTC. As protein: CASSPQLLGAGETQYF.

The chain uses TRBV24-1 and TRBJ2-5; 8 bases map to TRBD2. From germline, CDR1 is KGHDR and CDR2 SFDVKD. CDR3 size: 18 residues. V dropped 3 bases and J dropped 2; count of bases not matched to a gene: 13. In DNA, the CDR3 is TGTGCCACCAGTGATCCGGGGGGGCGAAGTGGTAAGCAAGAGACCCAGTACTTC. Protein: CATSDPGGRSGKQETQYF.

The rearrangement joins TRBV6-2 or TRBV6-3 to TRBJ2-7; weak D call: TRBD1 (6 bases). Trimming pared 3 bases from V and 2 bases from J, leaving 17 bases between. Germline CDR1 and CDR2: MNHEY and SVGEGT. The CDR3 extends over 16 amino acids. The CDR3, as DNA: TGTGCCAGCAGTTATGGCCCAGGGGAGAAGGCCTACGAGCAGTACGTC. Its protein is CASSYGPGEKAYEQYV.

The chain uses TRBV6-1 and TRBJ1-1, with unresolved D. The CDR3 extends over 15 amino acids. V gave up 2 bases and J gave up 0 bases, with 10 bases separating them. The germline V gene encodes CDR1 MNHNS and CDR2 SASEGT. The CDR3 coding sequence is TGTGCCAGCAGTGAAAAGAGGACGGTGAACACTGAAGCTTTCTTT. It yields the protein CASSEKRTVNTEAFF.

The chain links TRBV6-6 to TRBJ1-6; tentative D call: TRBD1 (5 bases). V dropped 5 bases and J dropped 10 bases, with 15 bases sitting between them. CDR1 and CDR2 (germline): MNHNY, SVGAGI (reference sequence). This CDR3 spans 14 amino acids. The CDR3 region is CASSAGTVWSPLHF. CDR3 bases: TGTGCCAGCAGTGCTGGGACTGTTTGGTCACCCCTCCACTTT.

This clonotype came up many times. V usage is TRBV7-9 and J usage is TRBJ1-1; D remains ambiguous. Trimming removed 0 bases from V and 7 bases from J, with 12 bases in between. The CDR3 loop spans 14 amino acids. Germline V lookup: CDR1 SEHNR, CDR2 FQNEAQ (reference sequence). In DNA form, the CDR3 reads TGTGCCAGCAGCTTAGCGATGGCACAGCTTGAAGCTTTCTTT. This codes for CASSLAMAQLEAFF.

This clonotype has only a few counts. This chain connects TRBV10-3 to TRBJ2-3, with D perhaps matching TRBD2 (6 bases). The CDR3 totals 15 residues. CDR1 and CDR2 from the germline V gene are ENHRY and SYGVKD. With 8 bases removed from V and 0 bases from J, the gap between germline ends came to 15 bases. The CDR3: CAIAPGAGSTDTQYF. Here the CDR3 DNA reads TGTGCCATCGCCCCTGGGGCGGGGAGCACAGATACGCAGTATTTT.

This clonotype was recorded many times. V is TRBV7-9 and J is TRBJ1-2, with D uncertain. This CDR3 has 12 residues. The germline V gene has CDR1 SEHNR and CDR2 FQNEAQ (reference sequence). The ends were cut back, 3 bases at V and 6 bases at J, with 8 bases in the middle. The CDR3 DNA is TGTGCCAGCAGCTTGGGTGCAGATGGCTACACCTTC. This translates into CASSLGADGYTF.

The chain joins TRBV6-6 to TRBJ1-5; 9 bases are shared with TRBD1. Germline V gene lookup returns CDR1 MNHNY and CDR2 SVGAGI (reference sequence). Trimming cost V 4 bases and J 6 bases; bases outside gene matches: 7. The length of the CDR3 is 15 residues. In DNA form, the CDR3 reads TGTGCCAGCAGTTTTCCAGGGACAGGGATTCAGCCCCAGCATTTT. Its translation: CASSFPGTGIQPQHF.

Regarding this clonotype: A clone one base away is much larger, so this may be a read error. The chain's CDR3 is CATNSPPPGTGELFF. The CDR3 DNA is TGTGCCACCAACAGCCCGCCCCCCGGCACCGGGGAGCTGTTTTTT. The chain links TRBV15 to TRBJ2-2; no firm D call. The CDR3 runs 15 residues. Germline assignment: CDR1 LNHNV and CDR2 YYDKDF (reference sequence). V dropped 7 bases and J dropped 4 bases, with 16 bases sitting between them.

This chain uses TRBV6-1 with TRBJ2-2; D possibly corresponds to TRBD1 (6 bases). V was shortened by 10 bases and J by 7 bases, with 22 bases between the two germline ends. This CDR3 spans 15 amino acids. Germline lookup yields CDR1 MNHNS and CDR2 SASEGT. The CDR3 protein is CAIPAPQGRIGELFF. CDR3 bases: TGTGCCATCCCGGCACCACAGGGCCGCATCGGGGAGCTGTTTTTT.

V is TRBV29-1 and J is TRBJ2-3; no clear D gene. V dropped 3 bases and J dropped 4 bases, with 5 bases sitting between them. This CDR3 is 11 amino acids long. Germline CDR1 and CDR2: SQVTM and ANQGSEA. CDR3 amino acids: CSVDPADTQYF. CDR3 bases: TGCAGCGTTGATCCGGCAGATACGCAGTATTTT.

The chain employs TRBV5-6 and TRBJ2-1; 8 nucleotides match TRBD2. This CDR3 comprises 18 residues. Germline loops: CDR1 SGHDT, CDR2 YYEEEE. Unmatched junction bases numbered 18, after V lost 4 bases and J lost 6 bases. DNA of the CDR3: TGTGCCAGCAGCCCGGGATTCCCCCGAGTAGCGGGGCTCAATGAGCAGTTCTTC. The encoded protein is CASSPGFPRVAGLNEQFF. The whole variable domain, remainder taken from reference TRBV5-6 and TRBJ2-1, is DAGVTQSPTHLIKTRGQQVTLRCSPKSGHDTVSWYQQALGQGPQFIFQYYEEEERQRGNFPDRFSGHQFPNYSSELNVNALLLGDSALYLCASSPGFPRVAGLNEQFFGPGTRLTVL.

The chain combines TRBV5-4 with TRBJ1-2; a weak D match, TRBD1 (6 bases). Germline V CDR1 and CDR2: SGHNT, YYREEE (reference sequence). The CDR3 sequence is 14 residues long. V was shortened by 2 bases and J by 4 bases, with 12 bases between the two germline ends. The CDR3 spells CASSFPTGSYGYTF. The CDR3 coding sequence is TGTGCCAGCAGCTTTCCTACAGGGAGCTATGGCTACACCTTC.

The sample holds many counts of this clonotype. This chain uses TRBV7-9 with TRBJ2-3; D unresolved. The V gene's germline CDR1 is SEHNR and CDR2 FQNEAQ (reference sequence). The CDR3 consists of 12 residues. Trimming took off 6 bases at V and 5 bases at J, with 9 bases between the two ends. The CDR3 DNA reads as TGTGCCAGCAGTCGGGCCAGAGATACGCAGTATTTT. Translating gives CASSRARDTQYF.

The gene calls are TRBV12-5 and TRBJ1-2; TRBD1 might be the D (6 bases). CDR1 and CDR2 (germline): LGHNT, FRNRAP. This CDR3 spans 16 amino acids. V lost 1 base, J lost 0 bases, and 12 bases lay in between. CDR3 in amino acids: CASGLGFTGTNYGYTF. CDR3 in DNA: TGTGCTAGTGGTTTGGGGTTTACAGGGACTAACTATGGCTACACCTTC.

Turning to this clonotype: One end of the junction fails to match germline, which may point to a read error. As DNA, the CDR3 is TGTGCCAACAGTTCCACAGGGGGCGGGTGGACTGAAGCTTTCTTT. It encodes CANSSTGGGWTEAFF. This chain links TRBV6-4 with TRBJ1-1; 9 bases are a match to TRBD1. Germline V gene data show CDR1 as MRHNA and CDR2 as SNTAGT. CDR3 size: 15 residues.

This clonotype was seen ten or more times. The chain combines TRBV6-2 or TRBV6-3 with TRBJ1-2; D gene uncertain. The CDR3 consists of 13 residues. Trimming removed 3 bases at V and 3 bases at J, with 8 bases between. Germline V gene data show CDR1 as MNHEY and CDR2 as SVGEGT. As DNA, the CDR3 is TGTGCCAGCAGTTATCGGACGGACTATGGCTACACCTTC. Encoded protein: CASSYRTDYGYTF.

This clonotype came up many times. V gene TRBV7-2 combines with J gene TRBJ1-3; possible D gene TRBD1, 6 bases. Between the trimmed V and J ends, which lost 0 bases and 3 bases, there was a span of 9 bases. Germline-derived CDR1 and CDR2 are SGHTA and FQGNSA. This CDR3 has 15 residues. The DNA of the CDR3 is TGTGCCAGCAGCTTAGCCAGGGGCCGTGGAAACACCATATATTTT. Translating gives CASSLARGRGNTIYF.

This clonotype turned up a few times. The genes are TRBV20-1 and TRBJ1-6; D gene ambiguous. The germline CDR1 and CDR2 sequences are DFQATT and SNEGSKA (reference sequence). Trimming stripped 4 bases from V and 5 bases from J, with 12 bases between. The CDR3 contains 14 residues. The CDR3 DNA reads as TGCAGTGCTACCGGGAGAGAGGATAATTCACCCCTCCACTTT. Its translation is CSATGREDNSPLHF.

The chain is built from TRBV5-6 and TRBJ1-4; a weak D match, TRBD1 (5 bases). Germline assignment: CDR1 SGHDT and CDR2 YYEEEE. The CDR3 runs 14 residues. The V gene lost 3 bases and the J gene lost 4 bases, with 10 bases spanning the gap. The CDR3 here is CASSSGRLNEKLFF. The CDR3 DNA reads TGTGCCAGCAGCTCGGGACGGCTTAATGAAAAACTGTTTTTT. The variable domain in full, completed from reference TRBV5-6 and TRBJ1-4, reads DAGVTQSPTHLIKTRGQQVTLRCSPKSGHDTVSWYQQALGQGPQFIFQYYEEEERQRGNFPDRFSGHQFPNYSSELNVNALLLGDSALYLCASSSGRLNEKLFFGSGTQLSVL.

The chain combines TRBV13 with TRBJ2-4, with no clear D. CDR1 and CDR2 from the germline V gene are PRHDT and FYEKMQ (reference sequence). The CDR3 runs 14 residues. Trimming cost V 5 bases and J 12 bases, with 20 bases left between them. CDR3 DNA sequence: TGTGCCAGCAGCCCCCCTAACGCCGGTGGAGATCAGTACTTC. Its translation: CASSPPNAGGDQYF.

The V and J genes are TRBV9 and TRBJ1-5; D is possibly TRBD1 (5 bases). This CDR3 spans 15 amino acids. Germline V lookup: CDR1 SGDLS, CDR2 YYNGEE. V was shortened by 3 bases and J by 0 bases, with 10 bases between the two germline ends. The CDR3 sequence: CASSGDGNSNQPQHF. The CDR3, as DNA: TGTGCCAGCAGCGGGGACGGGAATAGCAATCAGCCCCAGCATTTT.

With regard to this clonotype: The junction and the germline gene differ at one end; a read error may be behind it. In DNA form, the CDR3 reads TGTGCTAGCAGCTTAGCGGGGGGCAGAAGTTACGAGCAGTACTTC. It translates to CASSLAGGRSYEQYF. The chain uses TRBV7-7 and TRBJ2-7, with TRBD2 matching over 10 bases. CDR1 and CDR2 from the germline V gene are SSHAT and FNYEAQ (reference sequence). The CDR3 loop spans 15 amino acids.

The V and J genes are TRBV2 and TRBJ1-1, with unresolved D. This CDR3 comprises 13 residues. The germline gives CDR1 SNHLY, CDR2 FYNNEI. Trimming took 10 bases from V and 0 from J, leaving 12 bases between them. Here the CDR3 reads CANIGRLNTEAFF. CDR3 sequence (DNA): TGTGCCAACATTGGCCGTCTGAACACTGAAGCTTTCTTT. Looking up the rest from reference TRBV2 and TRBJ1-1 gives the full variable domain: EPEVTQTPSHQVTQMGQEVILRCVPISNHLYFYWYRQILGQKVEFLVSFYNNEISEKSEIFDDQFSVERPDGSNFTLKIRSTKLEDSAMYFCANIGRLNTEAFFGQGTRLTVV.

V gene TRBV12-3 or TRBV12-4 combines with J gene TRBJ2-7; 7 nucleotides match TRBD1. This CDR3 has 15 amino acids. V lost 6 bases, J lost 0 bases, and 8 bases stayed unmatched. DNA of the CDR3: TGTGCCAGCAGGGACCGGGACAGCAGCTCCTACGAGCAGTACGTC. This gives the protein CASRDRDSSSYEQYV.